This entry lists 17 T cell receptor beta chains sequenced from one sample in a study of blood T cell repertoires in COVID-19. Method: immunoSEQ multiplex PCR; TCRdb's copy keeps in-frame clones and lacks some. The top ten clones hold 0.55% to 0.8% of a sample with about 190,000 clones, roughly 89% of them seen once. Material for sequencing was peripheral blood. These receptors all come from a man aged 45 to 65 with acute or convalescent COVID-19.

The genes are TRBV27 and TRBJ1-3, with D unclear. Trimming left V 8 bases short and J 0 bases short, with 11 bases between. Germline V gene sequence: CDR1 MNHEY, CDR2 SMNVEV (reference sequence). The CDR3 has 14 residues. CDR3 loop: CASSSQLSGNTIYF. CDR3 DNA: TGTGCCAGCTCCTCACAGCTCTCTGGAAACACCATATATTTT.

This clone appeared a few times. V is TRBV4-2 and J is TRBJ1-4; D unclear. Trimming removed 4 bases at V and 5 bases at J, with 20 bases between. This CDR3 is 17 amino acids long. Germline V lookup: CDR1 LGHNA, CDR2 YNFKEQ. The CDR3 DNA reads as TGTGCCAGCAGCCCACTCGAGCGGGGTACGAAAAATGAAAAACTGTTTTTT. Its protein product is CASSPLERGTKNEKLFF.

The gene calls are TRBV19 and TRBJ1-4; tentative D call: TRBD1 (6 bases). The germline V and J ends were trimmed by 5 bases and 7 bases, with 14 bases remaining between them. This CDR3 has 14 residues. Germline-derived CDR1 and CDR2 are LNHDA and SQIVND (reference sequence). This CDR3 is CASSLGGGLEKLFF. In nucleotides, the CDR3 is TGTGCCAGTAGTTTGGGGGGGGGCCTTGAAAAACTGTTTTTT. The complete variable domain, with remaining parts taken from reference TRBV19 and TRBJ1-4, reads DGGITQSPKYLFRKEGQNVTLSCEQNLNHDAMYWYRQDPGQGLRLIYYSQIVNDFQKGDIAEGYSVSREKKESFPLTVTSAQKNPTAFYLCASSLGGGLEKLFFGSGTQLSVL.

The chain joins TRBV28 to TRBJ1-4; D is unclear. CDR1 and CDR2 from the germline V gene are MDHEN and SYDVKM. Trimming took 2 bases from V and 8 from J, leaving 12 bases between them. This CDR3 region has 14 residues. The CDR3 region has the DNA TGTGCCAGCAGTTTAAATCCGGGATCAGAAAAACTGTTTTTT. Translating gives CASSLNPGSEKLFF.

This rearrangement joins TRBV18 to TRBJ2-7, with D maybe TRBD1 (9 bases). With 4 bases removed from V and 4 bases from J, the gap between germline ends came to 23 bases. Germline values: CDR1 KGHSH, CDR2 LQKENI. The CDR3 sequence is 17 residues long. The CDR3 loop is CASSLGQGSAGGYEQYF. CDR3 DNA: TGTGCCAGCTCACTGGGACAGGGCTCCGCGGGAGGTTACGAGCAGTACTTC.

This sequence joins TRBV24-1 and TRBJ1-4, with D unclear. Looked up from germline, CDR1 is KGHDR and CDR2 is SFDVKD. The CDR3 runs to 17 residues. Trimming removed 0 bases at V and 0 bases at J, with 10 bases between. The CDR3 nucleotides read TGTGCCACCAGTGATTTGTGGCACTATGCAACTAATGAAAAACTGTTTTTT. Translating gives CATSDLWHYATNEKLFF.

This clone was recorded only once. CDR3 sequence: CASSIAASGESTDTQYF. CDR3 sequence (DNA): TGTGCCAGTAGTATAGCGGCGAGCGGGGAGAGCACAGATACGCAGTATTTT. The V call is TRBV19, the J call TRBJ2-3, with 7 positions matching TRBD2. V trimming: 1 base; J trimming: 0 bases; junction bases outside the gene matches: 7. This CDR3 has 17 residues. Germline assignment: CDR1 LNHDA and CDR2 SQIVND (reference sequence).

The J gene is TRBJ2-5, the V gene TRBV5-1; 8 positions agree with TRBD2. CDR1 and CDR2 (germline): SGHRS, YFSETQ. Trimming cost V 5 bases and J 5 bases; bases outside gene matches: 17. This CDR3 contains 17 residues. The CDR3 is CASSRGLAGPEVETQYF. The CDR3 DNA is TGCGCCAGCAGTCGGGGATTAGCGGGACCCGAGGTTGAGACCCAGTACTTC.

This rearrangement joins TRBV29-1 to TRBJ1-2; 12 nucleotides align to TRBD1. The CDR3 loop spans 14 amino acids. CDR1 is SQVTM and CDR2 is ANQGSEA in the germline V gene. The trim removed 4 bases at V and 5 bases at J, leaving 5 bases unmatched. The CDR3 DNA sequence: TGCAGCGTTGCGTCGGGACAGGGGGCATATGGCTACACCTTC. Its translation: CSVASGQGAYGYTF.

The chain couples TRBV6-2 or TRBV6-3 to TRBJ1-5, with 9 nucleotides matching TRBD1. Looked up from germline, CDR1 is MNHEY and CDR2 is SVGEGT. Germline trimming cut 5 bases from V and 4 bases from J; bases unmatched to any gene: 9. The length of the CDR3 is 16 residues. CDR3 loop: CASSHHRGRSNQPQHF. Here the CDR3 DNA reads TGTGCCAGCAGTCACCACAGGGGGCGTTCGAATCAGCCCCAGCATTTT.

This clone has a single count. The chain links TRBV11-2 to TRBJ2-4; no clear D gene. V dropped 2 bases and J dropped 6 bases, with 8 bases sitting between them. This CDR3 contains 13 residues. The germline V gene encodes CDR1 SGHAT and CDR2 FQNNGV. The chain's CDR3 is CASSLTRRNIQYF. The CDR3 DNA sequence: TGTGCCAGCAGCTTAACGAGGCGAAACATTCAGTACTTC.

V usage is TRBV2 and J usage is TRBJ2-3, with TRBD2 matching over 12 bases. Germline values: CDR1 SNHLY, CDR2 FYNNEI. This CDR3 contains 15 residues. V was pared by 6 bases and J by 4 bases, with 5 bases of the junction left unmatched. CDR3: CASSRLAGVSDTQYF. The CDR3 coding sequence is TGTGCCAGCAGCAGACTAGCGGGAGTGTCAGATACGCAGTATTTT. Combining the CDR3 with reference TRBV2 and TRBJ2-3 gives the whole variable domain EPEVTQTPSHQVTQMGQEVILRCVPISNHLYFYWYRQILGQKVEFLVSFYNNEISEKSEIFDDQFSVERPDGSNFTLKIRSTKLEDSAMYFCASSRLAGVSDTQYFGPGTRLTVL.

This sequence joins TRBV6-6 and TRBJ1-4; 10 bases line up with TRBD1. The junction had 2 bases not matched to a gene; V was cut back by 6 bases and J by 7 bases. The CDR3 is 13 residues long. The germline V gene encodes CDR1 MNHNY and CDR2 SVGAGI (reference sequence). CDR3 DNA: TGTGCCAGCAGCCGGGACAGGGGTGAAAAACTGTTTTTT. This sequence encodes CASSRDRGEKLFF.

This chain uses TRBV10-3 with TRBJ2-2; D is unresolved. Germline V lookup: CDR1 ENHRY, CDR2 SYGVKD. Trimming pared 4 bases from V and 8 bases from J, leaving 8 bases between. CDR3 length: 12 residues. The CDR3 spells CAISGTGGELFF. CDR3 sequence (DNA): TGTGCCATCAGTGGAACGGGTGGGGAGCTGTTTTTT.

This chain links TRBV6-5 with TRBJ1-5; 7 bases fit TRBD1. With 6 bases clipped from V and 5 bases from J, the junction kept 10 bases outside the gene matches. The CDR3 has 15 amino acids. Germline V lookup: CDR1 MNHEY, CDR2 SVGAGI. The CDR3 bases are TGTGCCAGCAGAAGACAGGGACCCTCTGATCAGCCCCAGCATTTT. Amino acids: CASRRQGPSDQPQHF.

The CDR3 sequence is CASSQQYATNEKLFF. Written as DNA, the CDR3 is TGCGCCAGCAGCCAGCAGTATGCAACTAATGAAAAACTGTTTTTT. The rearrangement links TRBV4-3 to TRBJ1-4; D is ambiguous. The CDR3 covers 15 residues. Germline V CDR1 and CDR2: LGHNA, YSLEER. Trimming removed 3 bases from V and 0 bases from J, with 8 bases in between.

This chain joins TRBV3-1 (or the pseudogene TRBV3-2) and TRBJ2-1; the match to TRBD1 covers 8 bases. The CDR3 extends over 15 amino acids. Germline trimming cut 5 bases from V and 6 bases from J; bases unmatched to any gene: 9. The germline gives CDR1 LGHDT, CDR2 YNNKEL (reference sequence). This chain's CDR3 is CASSTHRGISNEQFF. CDR3 DNA: TGTGCCAGCAGCACACACAGGGGGATAAGCAATGAGCAGTTCTTC.